A single sample is the source of the 26 T cell receptor beta chains below, sequenced in a study of CD8 T cells in ankylosing spondylitis (dated by TCRdb to about 2017). The study at large found these results: A TCR beta motif made up of several highly homologous amino acid variants appeared to be characteristic of blood from ankylosing spondylitis patients.

Receptor libraries were prepared by 5' RACE. TCRdb lists the instrument as Illumina HiSeq 2500. The public reads were run again by TCRdb, first through fastp at Q25 and then through MiXCR, and only productive beta chains were kept. CDR3 protein sequences are deduplicated, and each keeps its most common genes and DNA. Within this sample are about 800,000 distinct CDR3 sequences, with roughly 12% of them counted one time only. Of the sample, around 0.51% is held by the ten largest clones. No antigen is known for these receptors. Specimen: blood, either unsorted or a sorted T cell fraction (not recorded which). The receptors shown here come from a male donor with ankylosing spondylitis.

The V call is TRBV5-1, the J call TRBJ1-1; a weak D match, TRBD1 (5 bases). This CDR3 is built from 15 residues. Germline CDR1 SGHRS, CDR2 YFSETQ. V lost 3 bases, J lost 0 bases, and 12 bases lay in between. The chain's CDR3 is CASSSLGLVNTEAFF. CDR3 in DNA: TGCGCCAGCAGCTCGTTGGGACTGGTGAACACTGAAGCTTTCTTT.

This chain connects TRBV5-8 to TRBJ2-1; tentatively, D is TRBD1 (5 bases). Trimming pared 3 bases from V and 9 bases from J, leaving 13 bases between. The CDR3 is 13 amino acids. CDR1 and CDR2 from the germline V gene are SGHTS and YDEGEE. The CDR3 is CASSSLPRGEQFF. The CDR3 DNA reads as TGTGCCAGCAGCTCCCTCCCTAGGGGTGAGCAGTTCTTC.

This chain links TRBV19 with TRBJ1-2; D unclear. V gave up 6 bases and J gave up 5 bases, with 13 bases separating them. CDR1 is LNHDA and CDR2 is SQIVND in the germline V gene (reference sequence). The CDR3 contains 13 residues. The CDR3 sequence: CASSGNHPYGYTF. Here the CDR3 DNA reads TGTGCCAGTAGCGGAAACCACCCTTATGGCTACACCTTC.

This clonotype was counted only a few times. The DNA is omitted, as the CDR3 cannot be located on it reliably, and the CDR3 follows TCRdb's listing. The rearrangement uses TRBV20-1 and TRBJ1-2; the DNA was not used to check the table's D call, TRBD1. Germline V CDR1 and CDR2: DFQATT, SNEGSKA (reference sequence). The CDR3 contains 11 residues when both ends are counted. This chain's CDR3 is CSASVVGTGTF.

The sample holds many counts of this clonotype. CDR3 loop: CASSGVFRGEQYF. Written as DNA, the CDR3 is TGTGCCAGCAGCGGGGTCTTTCGAGGAGAGCAGTACTTC. This rearrangement joins TRBV7-2 to TRBJ2-7; D not resolved. Germline V gene data show CDR1 as SGHTA and CDR2 as FQGNSA. Between the trimmed V and J ends, which lost 5 bases and 7 bases, there was a span of 15 bases. The CDR3 covers 13 residues.

CDR3 protein: CASSYVAGTTYEQYF. In DNA form, the CDR3 reads TGTGCCAGCAGTTACGTAGCGGGTACAACCTACGAGCAGTACTTC. The V gene is TRBV6-5, the J gene TRBJ2-7, with TRBD2 identical over 7 bases. The V gene end was trimmed by 2 bases and the J gene end by 2 bases; junction bases not matched to a gene: 6. CDR1 MNHEY and CDR2 SVGAGI come from the germline V gene. This CDR3 is 15 amino acids long.

A few counts support this clonotype. The chain links TRBV20-1 to TRBJ2-6; no definite D call. Trimming removed 3 bases at V and 0 bases at J, with 15 bases between. CDR1 and CDR2 (germline): DFQATT, SNEGSKA (reference sequence). This CDR3 has 17 amino acids. CDR3: CSARFPAHSSGANVLTF. Written as DNA, the CDR3 is TGCAGTGCTAGGTTCCCTGCGCACTCCTCTGGGGCCAACGTCCTGACTTTC.

This clonotype showed up many times. The chain carries TRBV20-1 and TRBJ1-5, with D perhaps TRBD1 (6 bases). The CDR3 consists of 17 residues. Germline V lookup: CDR1 DFQATT, CDR2 SNEGSKA (reference sequence). The V gene lost 4 bases and the J gene lost 5 bases, with 24 bases spanning the gap. CDR3 region: CSATFNRVGRLYQPQHF. CDR3 DNA: TGCAGTGCTACGTTCAACAGGGTAGGGCGACTTTATCAGCCCCAGCATTTT.

This clonotype was seen only a few times. The J gene is TRBJ2-1, the V gene TRBV5-6; unclear D gene. Trimming pared 1 base from V and 13 bases from J, leaving 18 bases between. Germline CDR1 is SGHDT and CDR2 is YYEEEE. The CDR3 is 14 residues long. DNA for the CDR3: TGTGCCAGCAGCTTGCTGGGGTCAACAATGAACCAGTTCTTC. Protein product: CASSLLGSTMNQFF.

This chain links TRBV28 with TRBJ2-7, with D possibly matching TRBD2 (6 bases). Trimming took off 3 bases at V and 0 bases at J, with 18 bases between the two ends. CDR3 length: 17 residues. CDR1 is MDHEN and CDR2 is SYDVKM in the germline V gene. CDR3 sequence: CASSFPSAGKYSYEQYF. CDR3 coding DNA: TGTGCCAGCAGTTTCCCGAGTGCGGGGAAGTACTCCTACGAGCAGTACTTC.

This clonotype showed up just a few times. The rearrangement uses TRBV20-1 and TRBJ2-7; D is tentatively TRBD1 or TRBD2 (5 bases each). This CDR3 is built from 16 residues. Trimming stripped 4 bases from V and 0 bases from J, with 19 bases between. Per germline, CDR1 DFQATT and CDR2 SNEGSKA (reference sequence). The CDR3 loop is CSATPMEVGASYEQYF. Here the CDR3 DNA reads TGCAGTGCTACCCCGATGGAGGTTGGGGCCTCCTACGAGCAGTACTTC.

This clonotype was observed many times. The chain carries TRBV20-1 and TRBJ1-1; D is possibly TRBD1 (5 bases). V lost 5 bases and J lost 3, with 16 bases in between. Germline CDR1 is DFQATT and CDR2 is SNEGSKA (reference sequence). The CDR3 is 14 amino acids. In nucleotides, the CDR3 is TGCAGTGCTGGAGGGGACCTCGGGGACACTGAAGCTTTCTTT. Its translation: CSAGGDLGDTEAFF.

This clonotype was observed a handful of times. The gene calls are TRBV10-3 and TRBJ1-2; no definite D call. This CDR3 region has 10 residues. CDR1 is ENHRY and CDR2 is SYGVKD in the germline V gene. Trimming removed 8 bases at V and 6 bases at J, with 7 bases between. The CDR3 loop is CAIGGNGYTF. CDR3 in DNA: TGTGCCATCGGAGGGAATGGCTACACCTTC.

This clonotype was observed at least ten times. This chain's CDR3 is CASSLNRDTQYF. The CDR3 DNA reads as TGTGCCAGCAGCTTGAACCGGGATACGCAGTATTTT. The chain joins TRBV9 to TRBJ2-3; the D is unclear. V shed 4 bases and J shed 6 bases, with 9 bases lying between them. The CDR3 loop spans 12 amino acids. Germline V CDR1 and CDR2: SGDLS, YYNGEE.

The table lists this clonotype with a few counts. This rearrangement joins TRBV3-1 to TRBJ1-1; no reliable D call. Looked up from germline, CDR1 is LGHDT and CDR2 is YNNKEL (reference sequence). Trimming shortened V by 4 bases and J by 8 bases, and 17 bases separated the two germline ends. The CDR3 has 14 amino acids. Here the CDR3 reads CASSRPDRNSEAFF. CDR3 DNA sequence: TGTGCCAGCAGCCGACCTGATCGTAACTCGGAAGCTTTCTTT.

The CDR3 here is CASSLREGDTGELFF. The CDR3 bases are TGTGCCAGCAGTTTGCGGGAGGGCGACACCGGGGAGCTGTTTTTT. The chain links TRBV12-3 or TRBV12-4 to TRBJ2-2, with 9 bases matching TRBD2. The CDR3 contains 15 residues. V gave up 3 bases and J gave up 3 bases; unmatched junction bases: 2.

This clonotype was counted between two and nine times. V gene TRBV7-2 combines with J gene TRBJ1-2; no definite D call. CDR1 SGHTA and CDR2 FQGNSA come from the germline V gene. The germline V and J ends were trimmed by 1 base and 5 bases, with 11 bases remaining between them. The CDR3 contains 14 residues. The DNA of the CDR3 is TGTGCCAGCAGCTTAGACCCAGAGACTTATGGCTACACCTTC. Its protein is CASSLDPETYGYTF.

The table lists this clonotype with a few counts. This chain uses TRBV6-1 with TRBJ1-5; D ambiguous. Germline CDR1 is MNHNS and CDR2 is SASEGT. This CDR3 is 14 amino acids long. V lost 1 base to trimming and J lost 6 bases, with 10 bases between them. The CDR3 spells CASSEVGRIQPQHF. The CDR3, as DNA: TGTGCCAGCAGTGAAGTCGGGAGAATTCAGCCCCAGCATTTT.

The chain links TRBV7-8 to TRBJ1-2, with 7 positions matching TRBD1. This CDR3 spans 11 amino acids. In germline, CDR1 is SGHVS, CDR2 FQNEAQ. Losses at the gene ends were 5 bases for V and 10 bases for J; bases not matched to a gene: 4. CDR3 DNA sequence: TGTGCCAGCAGCCTGACAGGGTCCTACACCTTC. As protein: CASSLTGSYTF.

This clonotype was seen more than once but under ten times. Here the CDR3 reads CASSWGLAGVPGELFF. In DNA form, the CDR3 reads TGTGCCAGCAGTTGGGGACTAGCGGGAGTACCCGGGGAGCTGTTTTTT. The V call is TRBV6-5, the J call TRBJ2-2; 14 nucleotides match TRBD2. The J segment lost 6 bases and the V segment lost 4 bases, leaving 4 bases of the junction unmatched. The CDR3 extends over 16 amino acids. The germline V gene has CDR1 MNHEY and CDR2 SVGAGI.

This clonotype was detected many times. V is TRBV29-1 and J is TRBJ2-5; tentatively, D is TRBD1 (6 bases). The V and J ends lost 4 bases and 2 bases respectively, with 14 bases between them. The CDR3 runs to 14 residues. From germline, CDR1 is SQVTM and CDR2 ANQGSEA. In DNA form, the CDR3 reads TGCAGCGTTGTCAGGGGCGATTGGCAAGAGACCCAGTACTTC. It specifies CSVVRGDWQETQYF.

This clonotype occurred many times. This sequence joins TRBV12-3 or TRBV12-4 and TRBJ2-7; D is perhaps TRBD1 (5 bases). With 2 bases removed from V and 4 bases from J, the gap between germline ends came to 12 bases. The CDR3 sequence is 14 residues long. The CDR3 loop reads CASSLRDSLYEQYF. The CDR3 bases are TGTGCCAGCAGTTTAAGAGACAGCCTTTACGAGCAGTACTTC.

This clonotype was detected a few times. V usage is TRBV6-5 and J usage is TRBJ2-7; D is unclear. Germline V gene sequence: CDR1 MNHEY, CDR2 SVGAGI. The CDR3 loop spans 14 amino acids. V was cut by 0 bases and J by 2 bases, with 8 bases left in between. The CDR3 coding sequence is TGTGCCAGCAGTTACTCCGGCTGGGCCTACGAGCAGTACTTC. Translating gives CASSYSGWAYEQYF.

In its sample, this clonotype was seen a few times. This sequence joins TRBV11-2 and TRBJ2-7; D gene uncertain. The CDR3 loop spans 12 amino acids. CDR1 is SGHAT and CDR2 is FQNNGV in the germline V gene. The V and J ends lost 3 bases and 7 bases respectively, with 10 bases between them. The CDR3: CASSFDSPEQYF. For the CDR3, the DNA is TGTGCCAGCAGCTTCGACTCGCCAGAGCAGTACTTC.

This clonotype was seen ten or more times. The chain employs TRBV10-3 and TRBJ2-7; TRBD1 aligns across 9 bases. The germline gives CDR1 ENHRY, CDR2 SYGVKD. The length of the CDR3 is 16 residues. Unmatched junction bases numbered 10, after V lost 6 bases and J lost 1 base. The CDR3: CAIRDAGTGMSYEQYF. The CDR3 DNA is TGTGCCATCAGAGACGCCGGGACAGGGATGTCCTACGAGCAGTACTTC.

The V call is TRBV6-5, the J call TRBJ2-7; D is possibly TRBD2 (6 bases). The germline CDR1 and CDR2 sequences are MNHEY and SVGAGI. The length of the CDR3 is 15 residues. Trimming stripped 2 bases from V and 1 base from J, with 12 bases between. CDR3 sequence (DNA): TGTGCCAGCAGTTACGGGGGGTATGGGTCCTACGAGCAGTACTTC. This codes for CASSYGGYGSYEQYF.